This T cell receptor (beta chain) was captured in a study of blood T cell repertoires in COVID-19. Study-level background: Sites in the United States, Italy and Spain provided acute and convalescent COVID-19 samples. T cells, B-cell-depleted T cells, or PBMCs supplied cDNA or gDNA.

The assay was immunoSEQ multiplex PCR, and TCRdb's table has in-frame clones only and misses some. This sample carries about 45,000 clones, less than 90% of them seen once, and the ten largest clones take about 9.2%. The CDR3 has 16 amino acids. V was shortened by 5 bases and J by 3 bases, with 20 bases between the two germline ends. From germline, CDR1 is SGHAT and CDR2 FQNNGV. The sequence was obtained from a human donor in a cohort sampled during active COVID-19. The chain combines TRBV11-2 with TRBJ2-7, with D uncertain. The material sequenced was peripheral blood. CDR3 residues: CASSPNLTPFIYEQYF. CDR3 nucleotide sequence: TGTGCCAGCAGCCCGAACCTGACACCGTTTATCTACGAGCAGTACTTC.